The clone carrying this T cell receptor (beta chain) appeared many times. Its antigen remains unknown. Amplification of ligated cDNA took four PCR rounds with SP2 and nested alpha and beta constant primers. Alpha and beta constant region primers primed reverse transcription for blood and skin samples. Each CDR3 protein gets one entry after TCRdb re-called the 5' RACE reads with MiXCR. This table holds about 48,000 distinct CDR3 sequences, roughly 4.7% found once. TCR cDNA received a 3' ligated oligonucleotide that carried a UMI. Unsorted total RNA, roughly 1 to 1000 ng, was DNase treated before reverse transcription. The germline V gene has CDR1 MNHEY and CDR2 SMNVEV (reference sequence). With 6 bases clipped from V and 3 bases from J, the junction kept 12 bases outside the gene matches. There are 18 residues in the CDR3. This record comes from a study of naive and memory T cell subsets. Study-level points and caveats: The RNA method is potentially sensitive to activation and differentiation changes.

The V call is TRBV27, the J call TRBJ1-4; 11 positions match TRBD1. The receptor was derived from a female donor in good health. CDR3 bases: TGTGCCAGCAGCCTTCGGACAGGGGGCAGGGGGTCTAATGAAAAACTGTTTTTT. Its protein is CASSLRTGGRGSNEKLFF.